The T cell receptor (beta chain) described here comes from a study of T cell responses to AZD1222 COVID-19 vaccine. Study overall: Whether given at about 4 or about 12 weeks, second doses were pooled.

Germline lookup yields CDR1 LGHNT and CDR2 FRNRAP. Trimming took off 2 bases at V and 7 bases at J, with 10 bases between the two ends. This CDR3 has 13 residues. Study results and limitations: Sampling that yielded the repertoires occurred only after the peak T cell response. Donors in the cohort were predominantly white British and more often female, and clonal diversity was possibly underestimated. The reported proportion of spike-specific TCRs targeting unmutated variant regions was nearly half.

Clones were read by immunoSEQ multiplex PCR, and TCRdb kept only the in-frame ones, dropping some. The sample includes about 150,000 clones, 94% of them seen just once. About this clone itself: What it recognizes is unknown.

The source is an adult in good health. The chain is built from TRBV12-5 and TRBJ2-3, with D uncertain. This material consisted of peripheral blood, taken on day 0 of AZD1222 vaccination. In DNA form, the CDR3 reads TGTGCTAGTGGTTTGTACGGTGGGCATACGCAGTATTTT. Translation: CASGLYGGHTQYF.